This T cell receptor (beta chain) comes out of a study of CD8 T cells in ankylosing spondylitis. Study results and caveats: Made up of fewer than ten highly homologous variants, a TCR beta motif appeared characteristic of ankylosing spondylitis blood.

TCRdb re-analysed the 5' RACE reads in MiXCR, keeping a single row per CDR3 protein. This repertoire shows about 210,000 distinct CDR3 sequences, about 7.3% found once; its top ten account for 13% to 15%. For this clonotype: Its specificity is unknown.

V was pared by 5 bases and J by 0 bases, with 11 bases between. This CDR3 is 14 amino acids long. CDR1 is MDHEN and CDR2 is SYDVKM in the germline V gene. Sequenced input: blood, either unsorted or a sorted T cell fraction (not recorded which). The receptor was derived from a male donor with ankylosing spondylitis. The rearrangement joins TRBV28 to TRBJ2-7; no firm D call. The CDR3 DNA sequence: TGTGCCAGCAGTCCCCTGTTGGTCTCCTACGAGCAGTACTTC. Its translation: CASSPLLVSYEQYF.